The 9 T cell receptor beta chains in this list originate from one sample, sequenced in a study of blood T cell repertoires in COVID-19. This table comes from immunoSEQ multiplex PCR, and its TCRdb copy is limited to in-frame clones, with some not included. The sample yields 200,000 to 250,000 clones, about 87% seen once. Sequenced material: peripheral blood. These TCRs come from a man in his 70s with acute or convalescent COVID-19.

This chain uses TRBV7-8 with TRBJ2-5, with TRBD2 matching 10 bases. The length of the CDR3 is 13 residues. Unmatched junction bases numbered 4, after V lost 8 bases and J lost 4 bases. Germline assignment: CDR1 SGHVS and CDR2 FQNEAQ. This CDR3 is CASRLAGVETQYF. CDR3 bases: TGTGCCAGCCGGCTAGCGGGGGTAGAGACCCAGTACTTC.

The rearrangement links TRBV10-3 to TRBJ2-1; TRBD2 matches at 9 bases. J gave up 0 bases and V 3 bases, and 0 bases lay outside the gene matches. Per the germline V gene, CDR1 is ENHRY and CDR2 is SYGVKD. The CDR3 is 15 amino acids. The CDR3 DNA reads TGTGCCATCAGTGATAGCGGGGGCTCCTACAATGAGCAGTTCTTC. It encodes CAISDSGGSYNEQFF.

The chain joins TRBV7-6 to TRBJ2-2; D ambiguous. The CDR3 runs 18 residues. V shed 2 bases and J shed 1 base, with 17 bases lying between them. Germline V gene data show CDR1 as SGHVS and CDR2 as FNYEAQ. CDR3 in amino acids: CASSLYSLRERNTGELFF. In nucleotides, the CDR3 is TGTGCCAGCAGCTTATACAGTTTGAGAGAAAGGAACACCGGGGAGCTGTTTTTT.

DNA for the CDR3: TGTGCCAGCAGCACCCCGACAGCGCCTAACACTGAAGCTTTCTTT. It encodes CASSTPTAPNTEAFF. The chain recombines TRBV5-6 with TRBJ1-1, with D perhaps matching TRBD1 (5 bases). The CDR3 loop spans 15 amino acids. The V and J ends lost 4 bases and 2 bases respectively, with 15 bases between them. Germline V gene sequence: CDR1 SGHDT, CDR2 YYEEEE.

This clone was picked up one time. This chain connects TRBV10-2 to TRBJ2-1; no clear D. The CDR3 has 12 amino acids. The V gene's germline CDR1 is WSHSY and CDR2 SAAADI. Between the trimmed V and J ends, which lost 3 bases and 3 bases, there was a span of 3 bases. The CDR3 loop is CASSDYYNEQFF. CDR3 bases: TGCGCCAGCAGTGACTACTACAATGAGCAGTTCTTC.

This clone appeared a single time. The genes are TRBV5-1 and TRBJ2-1; 10 nucleotides line up with TRBD2. Trimming cost V 7 bases and J 4 bases; bases outside gene matches: 5. The germline CDR1 and CDR2 sequences are SGHRS and YFSETQ. There are 14 residues in the CDR3. Written as DNA, the CDR3 is TGCGCCAGCCGGGGGACTAGCGCTTACAATGAGCAGTTCTTC. It translates to CASRGTSAYNEQFF. The variable domain in full, with the rest retrieved from reference TRBV5-1 and TRBJ2-1, is KAGVTQTPRYLIKTRGQQVTLSCSPISGHRSVSWYQQTPGQGLQFLFEYFSETQRNKGNFPGRFSGRQFSNSRSEMNVSTLELGDSALYLCASRGTSAYNEQFFGPGTRLTVL.

The CDR3 nucleotides read TGTGCCAGCAGCTCGTTCGGGACAGGGGCCGAAAAACTGTTTTTT. This encodes CASSSFGTGAEKLFF. The chain links TRBV7-9 to TRBJ1-4; 10 bases align to TRBD1. Looked up from germline, CDR1 is SEHNR and CDR2 is FQNEAQ (reference sequence). CDR3 length equals 15 residues. Losses at the gene ends were 4 bases for V and 8 bases for J; bases not matched to a gene: 7.

In regard to this clone: Distinct nucleotide sequences in the sample also encode this CDR3. The CDR3 region has the DNA TGTGCCAGCAGCTCGGGACAGGGGAGCACTGAAGCTTTCTTT. Encoded protein: CASSSGQGSTEAFF. The chain links TRBV5-4 to TRBJ1-1; 10 bases are a match to TRBD1. V gave up 3 bases and J gave up 4 bases; unmatched junction bases: 3. Germline CDR1 reads SGHNT; CDR2 reads YYREEE (reference sequence). This CDR3 is 14 amino acids long.

This chain joins TRBV7-3 and TRBJ2-2; D might be TRBD2 (6 bases). The CDR3 spans 15 residues. V was trimmed by 2 bases and J by 4 bases, leaving 11 bases between them. Germline CDR1 reads SGHTA; CDR2 reads FQGTGA. CDR3 in amino acids: CASSLGGRGTGELFF. The DNA for the CDR3 is TGTGCCAGCAGCTTAGGAGGGAGAGGCACCGGGGAGCTGTTTTTT.